The subject of this entry is one T cell receptor (beta chain). Its antigen remains unknown. This record belongs to a study of T-cell memory formation after mild COVID-19. Points from the study as a whole: The study found contracting CD4+ clones mainly in CM and EM and contracting CD8+ clones in EMRA.

The CDR3 runs to 15 residues. From germline, CDR1 is SGHRS and CDR2 YFSETQ. Trimming took off 2 bases at V and 2 bases at J, with 12 bases between the two ends. Via MiXCR, TCRdb re-called the 5' RACE reads, giving one row per CDR3 protein. The sample includes a few hundred thousand distinct CDR3 sequences, roughly 15% seen only once; the top ten take about 22%. The sample was PBMCs or a T cell subset sorted from them (not recorded which). The chain recombines TRBV5-1 with TRBJ2-3, with D tentatively TRBD1 or TRBD2 (6 bases each). This clonotype was obtained from a man aged 18 to 30 who had mild COVID-19 (a few samples of this study predate the infection). Cell type and time point are not known. CDR3 amino acids: CASSFLGGTTDTQYF. CDR3 DNA: TGCGCCAGCAGCTTTTTAGGGGGGACCACAGATACGCAGTATTTT.